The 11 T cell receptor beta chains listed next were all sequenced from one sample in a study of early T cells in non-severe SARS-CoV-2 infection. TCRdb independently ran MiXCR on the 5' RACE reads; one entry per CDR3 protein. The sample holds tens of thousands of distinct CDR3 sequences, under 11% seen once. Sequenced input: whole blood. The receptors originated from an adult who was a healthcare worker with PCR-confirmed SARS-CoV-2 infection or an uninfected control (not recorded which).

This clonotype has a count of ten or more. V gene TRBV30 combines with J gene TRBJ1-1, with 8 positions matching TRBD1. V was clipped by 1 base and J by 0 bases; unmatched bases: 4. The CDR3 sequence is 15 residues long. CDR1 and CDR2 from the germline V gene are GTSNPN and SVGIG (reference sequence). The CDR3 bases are TGTGCCTGGAGTGGGAACAGGGGGATGAACACTGAAGCTTTCTTT. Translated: CAWSGNRGMNTEAFF.

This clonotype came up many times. Here the CDR3 reads CASSLDRTSYEQYF. CDR3 nucleotide sequence: TGTGCCAGCAGTCTTGACAGGACCTCCTACGAGCAGTACTTC. The rearrangement joins TRBV7-8 to TRBJ2-7; a weak D match, TRBD1 (6 bases). Germline V gives CDR1 SGHVS, CDR2 FQNEAQ. The V and J ends lost 6 bases and 0 bases respectively, with 12 bases between them. This CDR3 region has 14 residues.

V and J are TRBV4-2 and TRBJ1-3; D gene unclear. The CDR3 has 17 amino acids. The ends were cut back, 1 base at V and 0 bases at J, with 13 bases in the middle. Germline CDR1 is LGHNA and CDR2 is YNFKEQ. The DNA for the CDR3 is TGTGCCAGCAGCCAAGTTAGTCCGGATGCCTCTGGAAACACCATATATTTT. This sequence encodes CASSQVSPDASGNTIYF.

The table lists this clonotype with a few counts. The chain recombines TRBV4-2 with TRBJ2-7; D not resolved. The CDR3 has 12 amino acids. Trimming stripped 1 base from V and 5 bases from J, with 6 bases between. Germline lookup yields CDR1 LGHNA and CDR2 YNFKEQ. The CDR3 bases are TGTGCCAGCAGCCAAGTTGAGCACGAGCAGTACTTC. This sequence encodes CASSQVEHEQYF.

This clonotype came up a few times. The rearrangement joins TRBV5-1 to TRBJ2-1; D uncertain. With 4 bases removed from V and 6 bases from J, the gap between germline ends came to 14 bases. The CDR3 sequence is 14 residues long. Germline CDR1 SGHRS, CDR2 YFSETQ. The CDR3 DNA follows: TGCGCCAGCAGCACGAAGGGTCGGTTCAATGAGCAGTTCTTC. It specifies CASSTKGRFNEQFF.

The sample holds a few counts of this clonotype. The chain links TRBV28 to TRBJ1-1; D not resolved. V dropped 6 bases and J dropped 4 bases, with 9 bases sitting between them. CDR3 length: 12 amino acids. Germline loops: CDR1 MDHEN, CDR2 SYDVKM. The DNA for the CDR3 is TGTGCCAGCAGGCATCAGCGCACTGAAGCTTTCTTT. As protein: CASRHQRTEAFF.

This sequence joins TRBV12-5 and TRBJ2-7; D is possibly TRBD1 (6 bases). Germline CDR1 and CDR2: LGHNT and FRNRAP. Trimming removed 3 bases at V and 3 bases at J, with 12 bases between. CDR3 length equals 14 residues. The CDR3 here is CASGFTGHLYEQYF. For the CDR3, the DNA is TGTGCTAGTGGTTTTACGGGACACCTCTACGAGCAGTACTTC.

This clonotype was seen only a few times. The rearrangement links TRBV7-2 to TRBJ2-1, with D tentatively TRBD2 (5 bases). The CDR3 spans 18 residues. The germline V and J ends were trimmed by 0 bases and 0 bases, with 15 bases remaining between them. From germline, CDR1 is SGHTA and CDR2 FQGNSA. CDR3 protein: CASSLAARSGSSYNEQFF. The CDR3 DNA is TGTGCCAGCAGCTTAGCGGCTAGGTCGGGGAGCTCCTACAATGAGCAGTTCTTC.

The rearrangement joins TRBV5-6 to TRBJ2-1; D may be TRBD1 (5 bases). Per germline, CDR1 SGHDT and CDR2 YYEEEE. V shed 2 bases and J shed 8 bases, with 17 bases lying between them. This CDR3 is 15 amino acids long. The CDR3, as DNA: TGTGCCAGCAGCTTTCCCAGAGGACAAAGGGATGAGCAGTTCTTC. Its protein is CASSFPRGQRDEQFF.

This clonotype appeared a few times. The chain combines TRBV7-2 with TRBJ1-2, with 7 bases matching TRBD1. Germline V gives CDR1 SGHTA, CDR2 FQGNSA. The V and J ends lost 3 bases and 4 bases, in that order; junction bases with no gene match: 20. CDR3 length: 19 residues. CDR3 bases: TGTGCCAGCAGCTTTCGGAAACGTCGACAGGGCGTACTTCTCTATGGCTACACCTTC. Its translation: CASSFRKRRQGVLLYGYTF.

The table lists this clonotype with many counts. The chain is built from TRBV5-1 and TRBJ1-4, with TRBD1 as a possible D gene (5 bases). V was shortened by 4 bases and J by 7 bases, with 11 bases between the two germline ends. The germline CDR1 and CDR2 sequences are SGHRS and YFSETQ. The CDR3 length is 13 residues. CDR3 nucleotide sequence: TGCGCCAGCAGCCCGGAGGGGTTTGAAAAACTGTTTTTT. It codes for CASSPEGFEKLFF.